The text below deals with one T cell receptor (beta chain). Its matching antigen is unknown. This CDR3 is built from 15 residues. V was pared by 0 bases and J by 4 bases, with 6 bases of the junction left unmatched. Per the germline V gene, CDR1 is SGHRS and CDR2 is YFSETQ. The data stem from a study of OX40 agonist ivuxolimab in advanced cancers. Study-wide context: Intravenous ivuxolimab was administered to patients every 2 weeks at 0.01 to 10 mg/kg. Findings of the study overall: Both CD4+ and CD8+ T cell populations in blood had undergone clonal expansion by week 6 at 0.1 to 3.0 mg/kg.

Profiling relied on immunoSEQ multiplex PCR, and the TCRdb table lists in-frame clones only, not all of them. The profile shows roughly 75,000 clones, over 75% of them singletons. Sequenced here: CD4+ or CD8+ T cells sorted from blood, sampled in a trial of the OX40 agonist ivuxolimab. The J gene is TRBJ2-7, the V gene TRBV5-1; 8 bases align to TRBD1. The TCR comes from an adult with an advanced solid tumor such as melanoma, head and neck, liver or kidney cancer. The CDR3 DNA reads TGCGCCAGCAGCTTGGAGACAGGGGATCCATACGAGCAGTACTTC. Protein sequence: CASSLETGDPYEQYF.